Shown below are 24 T cell receptor beta chains from a single sample sequenced in a study of blood T cell repertoires in COVID-19. Here immunoSEQ multiplex PCR was the method, and the copy in TCRdb shows in-frame clones only, minus some. The data hold 250,000 or so clones, with approximately 86% observed a single time. Sequenced: PBMCs or T cells enriched from blood (not recorded which). The receptors stem from a woman aged 50 to 65 who had recovered from COVID-19.

This clone was seen only a few times. The chain combines TRBV7-8 with TRBJ1-5, with D uncertain. CDR3 length: 15 residues. Per the germline V gene, CDR1 is SGHVS and CDR2 is FQNEAQ. V was clipped by 3 bases and J by 3 bases, with 12 bases between them. For the CDR3, the DNA is TGTGCCAGCAGCTTGTCCCCGGGAGACAATCAGCCCCAGCATTTT. Translated: CASSLSPGDNQPQHF.

This clone has a handful of counts. The sample contains more than one DNA sequence encoding this CDR3. The chain employs TRBV5-1 and TRBJ2-3; TRBD1 is a possible D gene (5 bases). The germline V gene encodes CDR1 SGHRS and CDR2 YFSETQ. The CDR3 spans 12 residues. The V and J ends lost 7 bases and 3 bases respectively, with 9 bases between them. This CDR3 reads CASRQGTDTQYF. The DNA for the CDR3 is TGCGCCAGCCGCCAGGGAACAGATACGCAGTATTTT.

The CDR3 loop reads CASSSPTSGIYNEQFF. As DNA, the CDR3 is TGTGCCAGCAGTTCGCCGACTAGCGGGATATACAATGAGCAGTTCTTC. The chain links TRBV28 to TRBJ2-1; 11 bases line up with TRBD2. Germline V gene data show CDR1 as MDHEN and CDR2 as SYDVKM. Losses at the gene ends were 4 bases for V and 4 bases for J; bases not matched to a gene: 6. The CDR3 runs to 16 residues.

This chain links TRBV28 with TRBJ1-5; 7 bases align to TRBD1. Germline CDR1 is MDHEN and CDR2 is SYDVKM. There are 12 residues in the CDR3. J gave up 9 bases and V 6 bases, and 5 bases lay outside the gene matches. CDR3 amino acids: CASRRDSGPQHF. CDR3 nucleotides: TGTGCCAGCAGGCGGGACAGCGGGCCCCAGCATTTT.

The chain couples TRBV10-3 to TRBJ2-7, with D possibly TRBD2 on 5 matching bases. V lost 7 bases and J 2 bases, leaving 24 bases between the germline ends. Germline V CDR1 and CDR2: ENHRY, SYGVKD. The CDR3 sequence is 17 residues long. CDR3 sequence: CAITGFLPAGHPYEQYF. The CDR3 DNA sequence: TGTGCCATCACGGGGTTTCTTCCGGCGGGCCACCCCTACGAGCAGTACTTC.

This clone has just one count. V gene TRBV10-3 combines with J gene TRBJ2-1, with D perhaps matching TRBD2 (7 bases). Trimming removed 10 bases at V and 8 bases at J, with 21 bases between. Germline V CDR1 and CDR2: ENHRY, SYGVKD. CDR3 length: 14 amino acids. For the CDR3, the DNA is TGTGCCACCATGGATCTAGGGGGGGTGGATGAGCAGTTCTTC. Amino acids: CATMDLGGVDEQFF.

This clone was observed many times. The chain couples TRBV3-1 (or the pseudogene TRBV3-2) to TRBJ2-2; no reliable D call. The germline V and J ends were trimmed by 0 bases and 7 bases, with 9 bases remaining between them. Germline CDR1 LGHDT, CDR2 YNNKEL (reference sequence). The CDR3 sequence is 14 residues long. This CDR3 is CASSQDRFGGELFF. The CDR3 region has the DNA TGTGCCAGCAGCCAAGATAGATTCGGCGGGGAGCTGTTTTTT.

This clone came up once. The rearrangement uses TRBV9 and TRBJ1-2; 12 nucleotides align to TRBD1. The CDR3 contains 15 residues. Losses at the gene ends were 3 bases for V and 5 bases for J; bases not matched to a gene: 5. Per the germline V gene, CDR1 is SGDLS and CDR2 is YYNGEE. The CDR3 region is CASSEGQGAGYGYTF. The CDR3 DNA reads as TGTGCCAGCAGCGAGGGACAGGGGGCCGGGTATGGCTACACCTTC.

J is TRBJ1-3 and V is TRBV28; D call uncertain. The germline V gene has CDR1 MDHEN and CDR2 SYDVKM. The CDR3 is made up of 15 amino acids. Trimming pared 3 bases from V and 4 bases from J, leaving 13 bases between. The CDR3 DNA follows: TGTGCCAGCAGTTTGGGGAGGGCAGAGGGAAACACCATATATTTT. Translating gives CASSLGRAEGNTIYF.

The chain is built from TRBV3-1 (or the pseudogene TRBV3-2) and TRBJ2-2; D may be TRBD2 (6 bases). CDR3 size: 14 residues. The germline V gene encodes CDR1 LGHDT and CDR2 YNNKEL (reference sequence). V was trimmed by 1 base and J by 6 bases, leaving 9 bases between them. CDR3 in DNA: TGTGCCAGCAGCCAAGTATTAGCGGCCGGGGAGCTGTTTTTT. This sequence encodes CASSQVLAAGELFF.

This chain joins TRBV12-3 or TRBV12-4 and TRBJ1-2; D gene ambiguous. Trimming shortened V by 4 bases and J by 7 bases, and 10 bases separated the two germline ends. The CDR3 totals 12 residues. The CDR3 here is CASSYGRGGYTF. CDR3 DNA sequence: TGTGCCAGCAGTTACGGGAGAGGTGGCTACACCTTC.

J is TRBJ2-3 and V is TRBV7-9, with TRBD2 matching 14 bases. From germline, CDR1 is SEHNR and CDR2 FQNEAQ (reference sequence). The CDR3 runs 17 residues. The trim removed 2 bases at V and 2 bases at J, leaving 3 bases unmatched. The CDR3: CASSLRTSGRNTDTQYF. For the CDR3, the DNA is TGTGCCAGCAGCTTAAGGACTAGCGGGAGGAACACAGATACGCAGTATTTT.

This chain joins TRBV3-1 (or the pseudogene TRBV3-2) and TRBJ2-7; 15 nucleotides line up with TRBD2. The ends lost 3 bases at V and 6 bases at J; junction bases unmatched: 6. CDR1 LGHDT and CDR2 YNNKEL come from the germline V gene (reference sequence). This CDR3 is built from 16 residues. The chain's CDR3 is CASSHRGTSGRTEQYF. The CDR3 DNA is TGTGCCAGCAGCCACCGAGGGACTAGCGGGAGGACCGAGCAGTACTTC.

V and J are TRBV29-1 and TRBJ1-2; 9 bases fit TRBD1. The ends lost 6 bases at V and 8 bases at J; junction bases unmatched: 10. CDR3 length equals 13 residues. Per the germline V gene, CDR1 is SQVTM and CDR2 is ANQGSEA. The CDR3 loop reads CSVLGTGIFGYTF. The CDR3 bases are TGCAGCGTCTTAGGGACAGGGATATTCGGCTACACCTTC.

The table lists this clone with a count of one. The chain combines TRBV19 with TRBJ2-1, with 13 bases that match TRBD2. This CDR3 has 19 residues. Trimming cost V 5 bases and J 2 bases; bases outside gene matches: 12. Germline V gene sequence: CDR1 LNHDA, CDR2 SQIVND (reference sequence). CDR3 sequence: CASSPTWTSGRPPYNEQFF. The CDR3 region has the DNA TGTGCCAGTAGTCCCACCTGGACTAGCGGGAGACCTCCCTACAATGAGCAGTTCTTC. Combining the CDR3 with reference TRBV19 and TRBJ2-1 gives the whole variable domain DGGITQSPKYLFRKEGQNVTLSCEQNLNHDAMYWYRQDPGQGLRLIYYSQIVNDFQKGDIAEGYSVSREKKESFPLTVTSAQKNPTAFYLCASSPTWTSGRPPYNEQFFGPGTRLTVL.

The chain joins TRBV28 to TRBJ2-6; no clear D gene. Germline CDR1 MDHEN, CDR2 SYDVKM. The V gene lost 8 bases and the J gene lost 4 bases, with 9 bases spanning the gap. CDR3 length: 13 amino acids. The CDR3 coding sequence is TGTGCCAGCGGTTCTCTAGGGGCCAACGTCCTGACTTTC. Translating it yields CASGSLGANVLTF.

As to this clone: One end of the junction varies from germline; a read error may be responsible. The V gene is TRBV7-7, the J gene TRBJ2-2, with 8 bases that match TRBD2. This CDR3 is 16 amino acids long. Germline V gives CDR1 SSHAT, CDR2 FNYEAQ (reference sequence). The CDR3 DNA follows: TGTGCTAGCAGCTTAGAAGCAGCGGGAGTTTTCGGGGAGCTGTTTTTT. Its translation: CASSLEAAGVFGELFF.

V is TRBV7-8 and J is TRBJ2-6; maybe TRBD2 (5 bases). V lost 3 bases and J lost 7, with 10 bases in between. Per germline, CDR1 SGHVS and CDR2 FQNEAQ. CDR3 length: 14 amino acids. The CDR3 nucleotides read TGTGCCAGCAGCTTTGCGGGTGTAGCCAACGTCCTGACTTTC. Translating gives CASSFAGVANVLTF.

This chain uses TRBV29-1 with TRBJ2-3, with a weak D call TRBD1 (5 bases). Looked up from germline, CDR1 is SQVTM and CDR2 is ANQGSEA. The V and J ends lost 7 bases and 3 bases respectively, with 11 bases between them. This CDR3 region has 12 residues. The CDR3 DNA is TGCAGCGCCAGGGTTCTGACAGATACGCAGTATTTT. Protein: CSARVLTDTQYF.

V gene TRBV27 combines with J gene TRBJ2-3; 9 nucleotides match TRBD2. The germline V gene has CDR1 MNHEY and CDR2 SMNVEV (reference sequence). With V trimmed by 3 bases and J by 3 bases, 1 base remained unmatched. The CDR3 sequence is 14 residues long. For the CDR3, the DNA is TGTGCCAGCAGTTTGGCGGGAGGGACAGATACGCAGTATTTT. Translated: CASSLAGGTDTQYF.

The V gene is TRBV7-2, the J gene TRBJ2-3; TRBD1 might be the D (6 bases). V was cut by 7 bases and J by 2 bases, with 10 bases left in between. The CDR3 spans 13 residues. CDR1 SGHTA and CDR2 FQGNSA come from the germline V gene. CDR3 sequence (DNA): TGTGCCAGCACCAGGGACAACACAGATACGCAGTATTTT. Its translation is CASTRDNTDTQYF.

The sample holds a few counts of this clone. The rearrangement uses TRBV7-9 and TRBJ1-2; TRBD1 aligns across 7 bases. J lost 1 base, V lost 5 bases, and 10 bases had no gene match. The germline gives CDR1 SEHNR, CDR2 FQNEAQ (reference sequence). The CDR3 consists of 16 residues. This chain's CDR3 is CASSPRQGRGNYGYTF. The CDR3 DNA reads as TGTGCCAGCAGCCCCCGACAGGGCAGGGGTAACTATGGCTACACCTTC.

The rearrangement uses TRBV28 and TRBJ2-7; 8 bases are a match to TRBD1. Germline values: CDR1 MDHEN, CDR2 SYDVKM. The ends lost 1 base at V and 3 bases at J; junction bases unmatched: 2. There are 14 residues in the CDR3. CDR3 coding DNA: TGTGCCAGCAGTTTATCAGGGGGCGGCTACGAGCAGTACTTC. It yields the protein CASSLSGGGYEQYF.

The gene calls are TRBV2 and TRBJ2-1; 8 bases line up with TRBD2. V lost 6 bases to trimming and J lost 6 bases; unmatched junction nucleotides: 10. The CDR3 runs to 15 residues. Germline-derived CDR1 and CDR2 are SNHLY and FYNNEI. The DNA of the CDR3 is TGTGCCAGCAGCCCGACTAGCGAAAACTCCAATGAGCAGTTCTTC. It specifies CASSPTSENSNEQFF.